Reported below is one T cell receptor beta chain. This clone occurred once. Its target antigen remains unknown. The input lacks base qualities; no much larger clone sits a single base away. This entry belongs to a study of blood T cell repertoires in COVID-19 (dated by TCRdb to about 2020). Concerning the study at large: Collaborator samples came from the United States, Italy and Spain and covered acute and convalescent phases of COVID-19. The prospective study material was composed of cDNA or gDNA derived from T cells, B-cell-depleted T cells, or PBMCs. Samples were obtained from the ongoing ImmuneRACE study (first 160 participants) and from approximately 1,200 subjects provided by 6 global collaborators. The repertoires were released in a freely available public database meant as a resource for research on the immune response to SARS-CoV-2. Deeply sampled blood TCRbeta repertoires from subjects exposed to, actively infected with, or recovered from COVID-19 were included in the dataset. The sample metadata nearly always contained a de-identified subject ID, COVID-19 status, age in years and sex. HLA class I and class II types, where available, came from metadata supplied by the sample provider rather than from assay-based typing.

Results the study describes overall, beyond this receptor: Clinical and demographic metadata were provided uncurated, with the amount varying by source and participant.

Collaborating institutions collected whole blood in K2EDTA tubes following their own protocols. For TCRbeta analysis, collaborator samples were shipped as frozen whole blood, as isolated PBMCs, or as DNA extracted from either sample type. From V the trimming removes 2 bases and from J it removes 10 bases, while the gene matches leave 7 bases of the junction unaccounted for. Per the germline V gene, MNHNS is the CDR1 and SASEGT is the CDR2. The CDR3 runs 14 residues from the cysteine to the phenylalanine. Of the read, only the CDR3 DNA is kept; its 42 bases are in frame from base 1. TCRbeta CDR3 regions were amplified from genomic DNA by means of the immunoSEQ Assay, a bias-controlled multiplex PCR. The study's own analysis went as follows. The number of nucleated cells in each sample was estimated from the amplification of reference gene primers within the assay. Sequence reads were collapsed and filtered to measure the absolute abundance of every unique TCRbeta CDR3 rearrangement. For each sample, productive Simpson clonality was calculated as the square root of Simpson's diversity index across productive rearrangements. This is the immuneACCESS table as TCRdb keeps it, with only in-frame sequences that have V and J called. A part of the clones is gone; compared with another copy, unresolved V genes explain less than half, and the rest is unexplained. V and J calls and clone size come straight from that table; D and trimming were deduced from the DNA. This sample holds 350,000 to 450,000 clones; 85% were observed only once. The ten largest clones capture 3.5% to 4% of the sample.

The sequence was collected from a woman aged 18-29 years with acute or convalescent COVID-19. The chain couples TRBV6-1 to TRBJ2-1, with TRBD2 matching 8 junction bases. The sequencing input was peripheral blood. The CDR3 protein: CASSEPGGIQEQFF. The DNA sequence reads TGTGCCAGCAGTGAACCGGGGGGGATACAAGAGCAGTTCTTC.